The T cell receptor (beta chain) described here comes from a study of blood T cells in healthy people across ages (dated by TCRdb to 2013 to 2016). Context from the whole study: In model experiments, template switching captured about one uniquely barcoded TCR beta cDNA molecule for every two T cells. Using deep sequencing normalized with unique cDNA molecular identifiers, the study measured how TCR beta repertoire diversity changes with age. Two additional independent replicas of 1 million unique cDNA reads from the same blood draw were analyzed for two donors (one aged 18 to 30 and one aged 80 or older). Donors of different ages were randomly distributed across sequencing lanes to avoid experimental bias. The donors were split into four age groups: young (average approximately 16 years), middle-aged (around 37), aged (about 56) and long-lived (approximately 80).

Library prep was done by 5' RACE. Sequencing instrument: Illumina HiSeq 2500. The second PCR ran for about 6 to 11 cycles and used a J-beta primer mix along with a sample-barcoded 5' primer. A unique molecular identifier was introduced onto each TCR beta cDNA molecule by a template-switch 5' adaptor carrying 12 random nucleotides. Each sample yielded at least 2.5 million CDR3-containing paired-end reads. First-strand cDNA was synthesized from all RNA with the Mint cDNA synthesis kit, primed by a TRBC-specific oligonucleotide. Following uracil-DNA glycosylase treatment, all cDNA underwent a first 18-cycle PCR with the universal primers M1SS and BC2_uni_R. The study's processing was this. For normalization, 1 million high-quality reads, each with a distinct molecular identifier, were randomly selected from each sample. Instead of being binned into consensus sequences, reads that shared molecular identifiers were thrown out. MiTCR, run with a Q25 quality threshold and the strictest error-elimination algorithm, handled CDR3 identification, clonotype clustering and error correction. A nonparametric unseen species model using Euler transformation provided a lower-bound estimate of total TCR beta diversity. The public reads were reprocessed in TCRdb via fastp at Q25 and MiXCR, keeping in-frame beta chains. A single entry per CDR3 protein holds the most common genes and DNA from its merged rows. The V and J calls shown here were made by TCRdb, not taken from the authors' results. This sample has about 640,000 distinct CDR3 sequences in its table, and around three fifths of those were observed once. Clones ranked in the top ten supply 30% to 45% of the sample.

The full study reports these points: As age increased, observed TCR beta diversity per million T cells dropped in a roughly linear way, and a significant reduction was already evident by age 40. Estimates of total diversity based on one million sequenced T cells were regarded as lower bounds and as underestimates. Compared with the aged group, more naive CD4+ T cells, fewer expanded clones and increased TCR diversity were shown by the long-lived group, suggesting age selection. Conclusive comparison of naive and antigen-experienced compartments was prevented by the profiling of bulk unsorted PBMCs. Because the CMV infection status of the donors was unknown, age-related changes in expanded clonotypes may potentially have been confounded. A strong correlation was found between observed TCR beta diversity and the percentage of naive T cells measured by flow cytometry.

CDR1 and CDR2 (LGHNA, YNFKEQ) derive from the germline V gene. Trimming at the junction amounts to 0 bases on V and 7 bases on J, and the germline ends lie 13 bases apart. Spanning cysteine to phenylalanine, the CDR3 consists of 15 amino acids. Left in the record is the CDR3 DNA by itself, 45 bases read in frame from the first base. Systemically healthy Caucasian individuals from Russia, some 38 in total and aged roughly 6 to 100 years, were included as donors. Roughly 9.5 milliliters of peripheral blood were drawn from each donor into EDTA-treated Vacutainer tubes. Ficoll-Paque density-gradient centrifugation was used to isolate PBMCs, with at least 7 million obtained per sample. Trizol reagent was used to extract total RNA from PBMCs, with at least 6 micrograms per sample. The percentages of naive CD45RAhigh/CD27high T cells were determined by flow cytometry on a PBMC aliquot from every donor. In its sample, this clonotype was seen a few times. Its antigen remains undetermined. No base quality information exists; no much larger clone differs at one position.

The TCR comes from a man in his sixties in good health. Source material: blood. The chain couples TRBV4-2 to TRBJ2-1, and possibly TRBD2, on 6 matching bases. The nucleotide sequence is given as TGTGCCAGCAGCCAAGATTGGGGGAGGTCAAATGAGCAGTTCTTC. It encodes CASSQDWGRSNEQFF.